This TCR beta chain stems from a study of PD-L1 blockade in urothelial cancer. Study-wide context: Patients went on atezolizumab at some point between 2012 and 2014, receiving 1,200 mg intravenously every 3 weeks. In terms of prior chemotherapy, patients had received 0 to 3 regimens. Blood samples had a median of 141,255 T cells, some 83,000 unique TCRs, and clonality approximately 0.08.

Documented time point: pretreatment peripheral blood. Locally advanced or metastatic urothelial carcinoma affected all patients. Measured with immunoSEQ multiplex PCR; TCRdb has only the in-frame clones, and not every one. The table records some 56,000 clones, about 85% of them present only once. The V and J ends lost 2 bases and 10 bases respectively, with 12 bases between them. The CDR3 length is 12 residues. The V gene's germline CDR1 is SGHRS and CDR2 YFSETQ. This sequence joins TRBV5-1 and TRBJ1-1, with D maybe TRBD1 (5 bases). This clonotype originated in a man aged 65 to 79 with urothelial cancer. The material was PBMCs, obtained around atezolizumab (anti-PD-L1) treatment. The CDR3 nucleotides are TGCGCCAGCAGCTTAGCGGGGGAAGGAGCTTTCTTT. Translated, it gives CASSLAGEGAFF.